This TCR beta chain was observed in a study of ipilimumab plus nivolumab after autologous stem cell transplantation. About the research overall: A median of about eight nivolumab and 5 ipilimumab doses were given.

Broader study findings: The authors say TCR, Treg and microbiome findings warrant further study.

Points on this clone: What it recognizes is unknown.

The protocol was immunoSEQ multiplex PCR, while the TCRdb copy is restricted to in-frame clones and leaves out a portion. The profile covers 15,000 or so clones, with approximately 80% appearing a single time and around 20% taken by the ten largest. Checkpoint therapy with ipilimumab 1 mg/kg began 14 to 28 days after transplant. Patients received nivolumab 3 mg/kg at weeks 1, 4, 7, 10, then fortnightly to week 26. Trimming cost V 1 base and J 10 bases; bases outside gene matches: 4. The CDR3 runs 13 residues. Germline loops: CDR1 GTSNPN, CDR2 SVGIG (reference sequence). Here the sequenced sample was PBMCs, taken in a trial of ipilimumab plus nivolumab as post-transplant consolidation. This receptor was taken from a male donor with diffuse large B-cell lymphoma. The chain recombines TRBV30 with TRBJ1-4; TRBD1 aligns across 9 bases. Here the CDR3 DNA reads TGTGCCTGGAGTGGGGGACAGGGACTAAAACTGTTTTTT. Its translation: CAWSGGQGLKLFF.